The 31 T cell receptor beta chains reported below all come from one sample, sequenced in a study of T cells after yellow fever vaccination. TCRdb independently ran MiXCR on the 5' RACE reads; one entry per CDR3 protein. The profile covers hundreds of thousands of distinct CDR3 sequences, with roughly a sixth appearing a single time and 15% to 20% taken by the ten largest. The sequences come from PBMCs, collected less than 6 days after the first yellow fever vaccination. The origin of the receptors is a man aged 18 to 35 who received the YFV17D yellow fever vaccine.

This chain joins TRBV29-1 and TRBJ2-5; 7 bases agree with TRBD1. The CDR3 is 13 residues long. V shed 5 bases and J 5 bases; nucleotides not matched to a gene: 8. The germline V gene encodes CDR1 SQVTM and CDR2 ANQGSEA. Written as DNA, the CDR3 is TGCAGCGTTCCCTTCAGGGGGATCGAGACCCAGTACTTC. Its protein product is CSVPFRGIETQYF.

The chain combines TRBV9 with TRBJ2-7, with a weak D call TRBD1 (6 bases). Germline CDR1 reads SGDLS; CDR2 reads YYNGEE. This CDR3 region has 14 residues. Trimming removed 4 bases at V and 6 bases at J, with 17 bases between. The CDR3: CASSQLGAPLEQYV. The CDR3 DNA reads TGTGCCAGCAGCCAACTGGGGGCTCCCCTCGAGCAGTACGTC.

There are a few counts of this clonotype. The genes are TRBV20-1 and TRBJ2-6, with 10 nucleotides matching TRBD1. This CDR3 is built from 18 residues. With 6 bases clipped from V and 0 bases from J, the junction kept 11 bases outside the gene matches. Germline V gene sequence: CDR1 DFQATT, CDR2 SNEGSKA (reference sequence). CDR3 region: CSALPGTGALSGANVLTF. DNA for the CDR3: TGCAGTGCCCTACCCGGGACAGGGGCCCTCTCTGGGGCCAACGTCCTGACTTTC.

The chain joins TRBV25-1 to TRBJ2-7; no definite D call. This CDR3 is built from 13 residues. V gave up 7 bases and J gave up 3 bases, with 13 bases separating them. CDR1 and CDR2 (germline): MGHDK, SYGVNS. The CDR3: CASTSAVNYEQYF. The CDR3 bases are TGTGCCAGCACCTCGGCAGTGAACTACGAGCAGTACTTC.

The rearrangement uses TRBV7-3 and TRBJ1-1, with D uncertain. The germline V and J ends were trimmed by 6 bases and 3 bases, with 11 bases remaining between them. The length of the CDR3 is 13 residues. Germline V lookup: CDR1 SGHTA, CDR2 FQGTGA. The DNA for the CDR3 is TGTGCCAGCAGGAGATCGCAGGACACTGAAGCTTTCTTT. Protein product: CASRRSQDTEAFF.

This chain connects TRBV6-1 to TRBJ2-2; TRBD1 might be the D (6 bases). The CDR3 covers 13 residues. V lost 5 bases and J 7 bases, leaving 11 bases between the germline ends. CDR1 is MNHNS, CDR2 SASEGT, per germline. The CDR3 sequence is CASSRQVGGELFF. As DNA, the CDR3 is TGTGCCAGCAGTCGACAGGTCGGCGGGGAGCTGTTTTTT.

The gene calls are TRBV12-3 or TRBV12-4 and TRBJ1-1; D unresolved. CDR3 length: 12 amino acids. Trimming pared 7 bases from V and 0 bases from J, leaving 6 bases between. In DNA, the CDR3 is TGTGCCAGCACCTATCTGAACACTGAAGCTTTCTTT. Protein: CASTYLNTEAFF.

This clonotype was counted ten times or more. The CDR3 DNA is TGTGCCAGCAGCTTCGGGGGGGCGGACACCGGGGAGCTGTTTTTT. It is translated as CASSFGGADTGELFF. This chain uses TRBV5-4 with TRBJ2-2; TRBD2 matches 8 bases. The V gene end was trimmed by 2 bases and the J gene end by 3 bases; junction bases not matched to a gene: 3. Germline V gene lookup returns CDR1 SGHNT and CDR2 YYREEE (reference sequence). The CDR3 length is 15 residues.

The V and J genes are TRBV7-2 and TRBJ1-2; 7 nucleotides align to TRBD1. CDR3 length equals 16 residues. After removal of 1 base from V and 2 bases from J, the junction contained 7 bases not matched to a gene. Looked up from germline, CDR1 is SGHTA and CDR2 is FQGNSA. The CDR3 region is CASSLVQGEPNYGYTF. The CDR3 coding sequence is TGTGCCAGCAGCTTAGTGCAGGGGGAACCGAACTATGGCTACACCTTC.

The chain couples TRBV7-8 to TRBJ2-5; TRBD1 or TRBD2 may be the D gene (5 bases each). The CDR3 runs 14 residues. Germline V gene sequence: CDR1 SGHVS, CDR2 FQNEAQ. V dropped 5 bases and J dropped 4 bases, with 14 bases sitting between them. The CDR3 sequence: CASSIGTGRETQYF. CDR3 DNA sequence: TGTGCCAGCAGCATAGGGACGGGGCGAGAGACCCAGTACTTC.

This clonotype appeared a few times. The chain couples TRBV7-2 to TRBJ2-7; 10 positions agree with TRBD2. V shed 6 bases and J 7 bases; nucleotides not matched to a gene: 12. CDR1 SGHTA and CDR2 FQGNSA come from the germline V gene. This CDR3 has 15 residues. The CDR3 sequence: CASRERGGLWEEQYF. CDR3 DNA: TGTGCCAGCAGAGAGCGGGGGGGCCTCTGGGAAGAGCAGTACTTC.

V usage is TRBV20-1 and J usage is TRBJ1-1, with D possibly being TRBD1 (5 bases). With 7 bases removed from V and 10 bases from J, the gap between germline ends came to 25 bases. CDR1 is DFQATT, CDR2 SNEGSKA, per germline (reference sequence). CDR3 length equals 14 residues. The CDR3 DNA reads as TGCAGTGTCCCGCTGAACCCGGGACCGAAAGGAGCTTTCTTT. This gives the protein CSVPLNPGPKGAFF.

This clonotype was found a few times. The J gene is TRBJ2-7, the V gene TRBV25-1; 7 positions agree with TRBD1. Trimming took 4 bases from V and 3 from J; bases not matched to a gene: 6. Germline V gives CDR1 MGHDK, CDR2 SYGVNS. This CDR3 spans 14 amino acids. The CDR3, as DNA: TGTGCCAGCAGTGCCAGACAGGGACGCTACGAGCAGTACTTC. It yields the protein CASSARQGRYEQYF.

The chain carries TRBV12-3 or TRBV12-4 and TRBJ2-5; a possible D gene is TRBD2 (6 bases). This CDR3 is 13 amino acids long. The V end lost 4 bases, the J end lost 0 bases, and 6 bases lay between the germline ends. The DNA for the CDR3 is TGTGCCAGCAGTTCTAGCGACCAAGAGACCCAGTACTTC. Amino acids: CASSSSDQETQYF.

This clonotype was seen a handful of times. V is TRBV6-2 or TRBV6-3 and J is TRBJ2-3; TRBD2 aligns across 12 bases. CDR1 MNHEY and CDR2 SVGEGT come from the germline V gene. V was clipped by 6 bases and J by 4 bases; unmatched bases: 23. This CDR3 region has 21 residues. This CDR3 is CASRPRPWASGGARISDTQYF. The CDR3 DNA sequence: TGTGCCAGCAGGCCTAGACCCTGGGCTAGCGGGGGGGCAAGGATCTCAGATACGCAGTATTTT.

The V gene is TRBV5-1, the J gene TRBJ2-7; D unclear. CDR3 size: 15 residues. The germline gives CDR1 SGHRS, CDR2 YFSETQ. Trimming cost V 0 bases and J 2 bases, with 12 bases left between them. CDR3 nucleotides: TGCGCCAGCAGCTTGGGCGTAGACATTACCTACGAGCAGTACGTC. It is translated as CASSLGVDITYEQYV.

V gene TRBV7-8 combines with J gene TRBJ1-1, with TRBD1 as a possible D gene (5 bases). V was clipped by 5 bases and J by 3 bases, with 13 bases between them. Germline V gene lookup returns CDR1 SGHVS and CDR2 FQNEAQ. There are 14 residues in the CDR3. The CDR3 DNA reads as TGTGCCAGCAGCGCGAGATTAGGGGACACTGAAGCTTTCTTT. It yields the protein CASSARLGDTEAFF.

This clonotype was detected ten times or more. The chain carries TRBV11-2 and TRBJ2-3; 12 nucleotides match TRBD2. V was pared by 5 bases and J by 3 bases, with 6 bases of the junction left unmatched. CDR3 size: 16 residues. Germline lookup yields CDR1 SGHAT and CDR2 FQNNGV. In DNA, the CDR3 is TGTGCCAGCAGCCCGACCCTAGCGGGGGGGACAGATACGCAGTATTTT. Translating gives CASSPTLAGGTDTQYF. Full variable domain (rest looked up from reference TRBV11-2 and TRBJ2-3): EAGVAQSPRYKIIEKRQSVAFWCNPISGHATLYWYQQILGQGPKLLIQFQNNGVVDDSQLPKDRFSAERLKGVDSTLKIQPAKLEDSAVYLCASSPTLAGGTDTQYFGPGTRLTVL.

This clonotype has a handful of counts. The chain carries TRBV28 and TRBJ1-1; no clear D gene. The CDR3 contains 12 residues. V dropped 1 base and J dropped 7 bases, with 7 bases sitting between them. Germline-derived CDR1 and CDR2 are MDHEN and SYDVKM. CDR3 DNA: TGTGCCAGCAGTTTATTTTGGGATGAAGCTTTCTTT. It specifies CASSLFWDEAFF.

This clonotype was detected a few times. This chain connects TRBV10-3 to TRBJ1-5; 7 bases are a match to TRBD1. From germline, CDR1 is ENHRY and CDR2 SYGVKD. This CDR3 comprises 14 residues. Germline trimming cut 4 bases from V and 6 bases from J; bases unmatched to any gene: 6. The CDR3: CAISGGQFSQPQHF. The CDR3 DNA reads as TGTGCCATCAGTGGGGGACAGTTTAGTCAGCCCCAGCATTTT.

The CDR3 sequence: CATSRGTGGSFPYNSPLHF. In DNA form, the CDR3 reads TGTGCCACCAGCAGAGGGACAGGGGGCAGTTTCCCGTATAATTCACCCCTCCACTTT. The rearrangement joins TRBV15 to TRBJ1-6, with 11 bases aligning to TRBD1. CDR1 and CDR2 (germline): LNHNV, YYDKDF (reference sequence). The CDR3 is 19 residues long. Unmatched junction bases numbered 9, after V lost 1 base and J lost 4 bases.

This clonotype was recorded at least ten times. V usage is TRBV5-4 and J usage is TRBJ2-5; no clear D gene. Trimming took 0 bases from V and 2 from J, leaving 5 bases between them. The V gene's germline CDR1 is SGHNT and CDR2 YYREEE (reference sequence). The CDR3 has 13 residues. The CDR3, as DNA: TGTGCCAGCAGCTTGGTGGAACAAGAGACCCAGTACTTC. This translates into CASSLVEQETQYF.

This clonotype appeared a few times. The chain combines TRBV20-1 with TRBJ1-2; D is undetermined. V lost 3 bases and J 4 bases, leaving 12 bases between the germline ends. Germline-derived CDR1 and CDR2 are DFQATT and SNEGSKA (reference sequence). CDR3 size: 13 residues. CDR3 region: CSASSGGFYGYTF. The CDR3 DNA reads TGCAGTGCTAGCTCCGGAGGGTTCTATGGCTACACCTTC.

CDR3 region: CASSSLVEPHSPLHF. CDR3 nucleotides: TGTGCCAGCAGCTCCTTGGTAGAGCCTCATTCACCCCTCCACTTT. This chain joins TRBV6-2 or TRBV6-3 and TRBJ1-6; D is undetermined. Germline V gene lookup returns CDR1 MNHEY and CDR2 SVGEGT. This CDR3 is built from 15 residues. V was shortened by 6 bases and J by 8 bases, with 17 bases between the two germline ends.

This clonotype has at least ten counts. The genes are TRBV6-2 or TRBV6-3 and TRBJ1-6, with TRBD1 matching 9 bases. This CDR3 has 16 amino acids. Germline V gene sequence: CDR1 MNHEY, CDR2 SVGEGT. V shed 6 bases and J 16 bases; nucleotides not matched to a gene: 19. The CDR3 DNA is TGTGCCAGCAGAACCACGCGGGGGACAGGGTCTCCGGCACTCCACTTT. This encodes CASRTTRGTGSPALHF.

This clonotype appeared a few times. The rearrangement uses TRBV9 and TRBJ2-5, with 15 bases matching TRBD2. V lost 0 bases and J lost 5; bases outside the gene matches: 5. The CDR3 loop spans 17 amino acids. Germline V gene sequence: CDR1 SGDLS, CDR2 YYNGEE. CDR3 nucleotides: TGTGCCAGCAGCGTAGGAGGACTAGCGGGGGGGCTGGAGACCCAGTACTTC. Translated: CASSVGGLAGGLETQYF.

This sequence joins TRBV3-1 and TRBJ1-2, with 7 bases fitting TRBD1. V lost 8 bases, J lost 2 bases, and 11 bases stayed unmatched. There are 15 residues in the CDR3. Germline V CDR1 and CDR2: LGHDT, YNNKEL (reference sequence). The DNA for the CDR3 is TGTGCCAGCTCCCTCGCAGGGGGATGGAACTATGGCTACACCTTC. Protein sequence: CASSLAGGWNYGYTF.

This clonotype has more than one count but fewer than ten. This sequence joins TRBV27 and TRBJ1-4; D gene unclear. V lost 3 bases, J lost 6 bases, and 8 bases lay in between. CDR1 is MNHEY, CDR2 SMNVEV, per germline (reference sequence). This CDR3 has 13 residues. This chain's CDR3 is CASSLGGYEKLFF. CDR3 coding DNA: TGTGCCAGCAGTTTGGGAGGGTATGAAAAACTGTTTTTT.

V and J are TRBV6-2 or TRBV6-3 and TRBJ2-5; D is perhaps TRBD2 (5 bases). Germline CDR1 and CDR2: MNHEY and SVGEGT. The CDR3 runs 14 residues. The V end lost 3 bases, the J end lost 4 bases, and 12 bases lay between the germline ends. CDR3 protein: CASSYRRTPETQYF. In nucleotides, the CDR3 is TGTGCCAGCAGTTATAGACGGACTCCAGAGACCCAGTACTTC.

CDR3 nucleotides: TGTGCCAGCAGCCTGCCAGGGTTGGGAGACACTGAAGCTTTCTTT. Protein product: CASSLPGLGDTEAFF. The V gene is TRBV3-1, the J gene TRBJ1-1; D is perhaps TRBD1 (5 bases). Germline loops: CDR1 LGHDT, CDR2 YNNKEL (reference sequence). The CDR3 length is 15 residues. The V gene lost 4 bases and the J gene lost 3 bases, with 15 bases spanning the gap.

This sequence joins TRBV19 and TRBJ2-7; 7 bases agree with TRBD1. V was pared by 5 bases and J by 3 bases, with 10 bases of the junction left unmatched. The germline CDR1 and CDR2 sequences are LNHDA and SQIVND (reference sequence). This CDR3 has 15 amino acids. The CDR3: CASSPRQGSSYEQYF. In DNA, the CDR3 is TGTGCCAGTAGTCCCCGACAGGGATCAAGCTACGAGCAGTACTTC. The complete variable domain, with remaining parts taken from reference TRBV19 and TRBJ2-7, reads DGGITQSPKYLFRKEGQNVTLSCEQNLNHDAMYWYRQDPGQGLRLIYYSQIVNDFQKGDIAEGYSVSREKKESFPLTVTSAQKNPTAFYLCASSPRQGSSYEQYFGPGTRLTVT.